The subject of this entry is one TCR beta chain. Its antigen is as yet unknown. Sequencing used immunoSEQ multiplex PCR; TCRdb keeps in-frame clones, though not all of them. In the table there are 60,000 to 75,000 clones, around 84% of which are singletons. Germline V gene sequence: CDR1 SGHNT, CDR2 YYREEE (reference sequence). V dropped 0 bases and J dropped 6 bases, with 19 bases sitting between them. The CDR3 has 16 residues. This specimen comes from a study of a mutant IDH1 vaccine in newly diagnosed glioma. The overall study: Patients got radiotherapy, temozolomide, or both beforehand, and most got both.

General study findings and limits: Variations in leading peripheral T cell clonotypes appeared to have no connection with pseudoprogression. Vaccine-induced immune responses were detected in roughly 93% of patients.

Time point meaning: week 35, safety follow-up. Each dose delivered 300 ug of mutant IDH1 20-mer peptide subcutaneously with imiquimod. The donor cohort comprised cases of new WHO grade 3 or 4 IDH1-mutant, ATRX-lost astrocytoma. The source is a man in his thirties or forties with glioma. The sample in question was PBMCs, obtained from a glioma patient whose treatment included an IDH1 peptide vaccine. The chain uses TRBV5-4 and TRBJ2-7; TRBD1 or TRBD2 may be the D gene (6 bases each). This CDR3 reads CASSLDPDGGGLEQYF. The CDR3 DNA reads as TGTGCCAGCAGCTTGGACCCGGACGGAGGGGGTCTCGAGCAGTACTTC. Combining the CDR3 with reference TRBV5-4 and TRBJ2-7 gives the whole variable domain ETGVTQSPTHLIKTRGQQVTLRCSSQSGHNTVSWYQQALGQGPQFIFQYYREEENGRGNFPPRFSGLQFPNYSSELNVNALELDDSALYLCASSLDPDGGGLEQYFGPGTRLTVT.